This is a list of T cell receptor beta chains from one sample in a study of cytomegalovirus exposure and HLA in healthy donors. The repertoire was sequenced with immunoSEQ multiplex PCR; TCRdb's copy has only in-frame clones and lacks some. The data contain 63,000 or so clones, 73% of them singletons. Source material: PBMCs. The receptors come from a man in his fifties or sixties in good health and CMV-seronegative. Each CDR3 is given with its conserved first and last residue. D genes are given only for firm matches. A row's size may be missing; if present it is once, few, many or a size class.

clone_size: .; v_call: TRBV29-1; d_call: TRBD1; j_call: TRBJ2-5; cdr3_nt: TGCAGCGCCACGCCGGGACAGGGGGAATTTGAGACCCAGTACTTC; cdr3_aa: CSATPGQGEFETQYF
clone_size: once; v_call: TRBV9; d_call: .; j_call: TRBJ1-6; cdr3_nt: TGTGCCAGCGGGGAGGGGGTCGGCCCTAATTCACCCCTCCACTTT; cdr3_aa: CASGEGVGPNSPLHF
clone_size: .; v_call: TRBV27; d_call: .; j_call: TRBJ1-1; cdr3_nt: TGTGCCAGCAGTTTTTGGACGGTTGGGGGCCTCACTGAAGCTTTCTTT; cdr3_aa: CASSFWTVGGLTEAFF
clone_size: .; v_call: TRBV7-9; d_call: TRBD2; j_call: TRBJ2-7; cdr3_nt: TGTGCCAGCAGCGCCAGCGGCCGGGGGGACTACGAGCAGTACTTC; cdr3_aa: CASSASGRGDYEQYF
clone_size: .; v_call: TRBV6-5; d_call: .; j_call: TRBJ2-7; cdr3_nt: TGTGCCAGCAGTTACGGCAGCGGGCAGTACTTC; cdr3_aa: CASSYGSGQYF
clone_size: .; v_call: TRBV5-1; d_call: TRBD2; j_call: TRBJ2-2; cdr3_nt: TGCGCCAGCAGCTTGGCTATTGCGGGGGGGCAGACCGGGGAGCTGTTTTTT; cdr3_aa: CASSLAIAGGQTGELFF
clone_size: .; v_call: TRBV30; d_call: TRBD1; j_call: TRBJ2-1; cdr3_nt: TGTGCCTGGAGTGTTCCTCGACAGGGTGTGGGGTTCTTC; cdr3_aa: CAWSVPRQGVGFF
clone_size: .; v_call: TRBV13; d_call: TRBD1; j_call: TRBJ2-7; cdr3_nt: TGTGCCACCTCCGGACAGGTTGGCTCCTACGAGCAGTACTTC; cdr3_aa: CATSGQVGSYEQYF
clone_size: .; v_call: TRBV5-6; d_call: .; j_call: TRBJ2-7; cdr3_nt: TGTGCCAGCAGCCCCGGGGGCTACGAGCAGTACTTC; cdr3_aa: CASSPGGYEQYF
clone_size: .; v_call: TRBV27; d_call: TRBD2; j_call: TRBJ2-5; cdr3_nt: TGTGCCAGCAGTCGCACGGTCGTAGCGGGGGGTCCCAATCAAGAGACCCAGTACTTC; cdr3_aa: CASSRTVVAGGPNQETQYF
clone_size: .; v_call: TRBV6-6; d_call: .; j_call: TRBJ1-4; cdr3_nt: TGTGCCAGCAGTTCTTCCCACCGGTTTCTGTTTTTT; cdr3_aa: CASSSSHRFLFF
clone_size: .; v_call: TRBV6-5; d_call: .; j_call: TRBJ2-5; cdr3_nt: TGTGCCAGCAGTTCGGGGGGCGCGGTGGAGACCCAGTACTTC; cdr3_aa: CASSSGGAVETQYF
clone_size: .; v_call: TRBV6-5; d_call: .; j_call: TRBJ1-2; cdr3_nt: TGTGCCAGCAGTTACTCGACAAGAAATTATGGCTACACCTTC; cdr3_aa: CASSYSTRNYGYTF
clone_size: .; v_call: TRBV6-5; d_call: .; j_call: TRBJ1-1; cdr3_nt: TGTGCCAGCACTTCTGGGGGAGGAACTGAAGCTTTCTTT; cdr3_aa: CASTSGGGTEAFF
clone_size: few; v_call: TRBV29-1; d_call: .; j_call: TRBJ1-2; cdr3_nt: TGCAGCGTTGAAGATCGGGGGGGCCTTAACTATGGCTACACCTTC; cdr3_aa: CSVEDRGGLNYGYTF
clone_size: once; v_call: TRBV25-1; d_call: .; j_call: TRBJ1-5; cdr3_nt: TGTGCCAGCAGTGACAGGGGTGGAAGCAATCAGCCCCAGCATTTT; cdr3_aa: CASSDRGGSNQPQHF
clone_size: .; v_call: TRBV5-1; d_call: TRBD1; j_call: TRBJ1-1; cdr3_nt: TGCGCCAGCACATGGGGACAGGGAAACACTGAAGCTTTCTTT; cdr3_aa: CASTWGQGNTEAFF
clone_size: .; v_call: TRBV7-8; d_call: TRBD1; j_call: TRBJ2-1; cdr3_nt: TGTGCCAGCAGCCCACGGACAGGACCCCAGTTCTTC; cdr3_aa: CASSPRTGPQFF
clone_size: few; v_call: TRBV2; d_call: TRBD1; j_call: TRBJ1-3; cdr3_nt: TGTGCCAGCAGGACAGGGCAGGCAAACACCATATATTTT; cdr3_aa: CASRTGQANTIYF
clone_size: once; v_call: TRBV4-2; d_call: TRBD2; j_call: TRBJ2-7; cdr3_nt: TGTGCCAGCAGCCAAAGAGCGGGGGGGCGGGAGCAGTACTTC; cdr3_aa: CASSQRAGGREQYF
clone_size: .; v_call: TRBV7-9; d_call: .; j_call: TRBJ1-6; cdr3_nt: TGTGCCAGCAGCTTAGAAGGGGATTCACTCCTCCACTTT; cdr3_aa: CASSLEGDSLLHF
clone_size: .; v_call: TRBV5-1; d_call: .; j_call: TRBJ1-2; cdr3_nt: TGCGCCAGCAGCTTGGACAAGAACTATGGCTACACCTTC; cdr3_aa: CASSLDKNYGYTF
clone_size: few; v_call: TRBV6-1; d_call: TRBD2; j_call: TRBJ2-3; cdr3_nt: TGTGCCAGCAGTGAACTCAGCGGGGGGCCATACACAGATACGCAGTATTTT; cdr3_aa: CASSELSGGPYTDTQYF
clone_size: .; v_call: TRBV7-9; d_call: TRBD2; j_call: TRBJ2-2; cdr3_nt: TGTTCCAGCAGCTTAGTCGCGGGGGGGCCCGGGGAGCTGTTTTTT; cdr3_aa: CSSSLVAGGPGELFF
clone_size: .; v_call: TRBV5-6; d_call: TRBD2; j_call: TRBJ2-5; cdr3_nt: TGTGCCAGCAGCTACTCGCGGACTAGCGGGGGGCATTCCCAAGAGACCCAGTACTTC; cdr3_aa: CASSYSRTSGGHSQETQYF
clone_size: .; v_call: TRBV5-4; d_call: TRBD2; j_call: TRBJ2-2; cdr3_nt: TGTGCCAGCAGCAAACTCGGACTAGCGGGGAAAGCCGGGGAGCTGTTTTTT; cdr3_aa: CASSKLGLAGKAGELFF
clone_size: .; v_call: TRBV6-1; d_call: .; j_call: TRBJ2-7; cdr3_nt: TGTGCCAGCAGGGGGCAGATCTACGAGCAGTACTTC; cdr3_aa: CASRGQIYEQYF
clone_size: .; v_call: TRBV30; d_call: TRBD1; j_call: TRBJ1-1; cdr3_nt: TGTGCCCGTGGACAGGGGCTCACTGAAGCTTTCTTT; cdr3_aa: CARGQGLTEAFF
clone_size: .; v_call: TRBV5-1; d_call: TRBD1; j_call: TRBJ1-2; cdr3_nt: TGCGCCAGCAGCCCGGACAGGGGGCCTAACTATGGCTACACCTTC; cdr3_aa: CASSPDRGPNYGYTF
clone_size: .; v_call: TRBV5-1; d_call: TRBD1; j_call: TRBJ2-2; cdr3_nt: TGCGCCAGCAGCCTCGACAGGGGAAACACCGGGGAGCTGTTTTTT; cdr3_aa: CASSLDRGNTGELFF
clone_size: .; v_call: TRBV5-1; d_call: .; j_call: TRBJ2-5; cdr3_nt: TGCGCCAGCAGCTCCCTGGAGGCGGCCCAAGAGACCCAGTACTTC; cdr3_aa: CASSSLEAAQETQYF
clone_size: few; v_call: TRBV5-6; d_call: TRBD1; j_call: TRBJ1-6; cdr3_nt: TGTGCCAGCACCTTGGGACAGGGATCACCCCTCCACTTT; cdr3_aa: CASTLGQGSPLHF
clone_size: .; v_call: TRBV5-4; d_call: TRBD1; j_call: TRBJ1-3; cdr3_nt: TGTGCCAGCAGTACCAGGGGGAACACCATATATTTT; cdr3_aa: CASSTRGNTIYF
clone_size: .; v_call: TRBV6-4; d_call: .; j_call: TRBJ2-7; cdr3_nt: TGTGCCAGCAGTGAGGGGGCCTCTGAAGGGTACGAGCAGTACTTC; cdr3_aa: CASSEGASEGYEQYF
clone_size: few; v_call: TRBV30; d_call: .; j_call: TRBJ2-7; cdr3_nt: TGTGCCTGGGGGGAAGGGGCCGGAGAGCAGTACTTC; cdr3_aa: CAWGEGAGEQYF
clone_size: .; v_call: TRBV5-6; d_call: .; j_call: TRBJ1-3; cdr3_nt: TGTGCCACCCATAACAGGCTCTCTGGAAACACCATATATTTT; cdr3_aa: CATHNRLSGNTIYF
clone_size: .; v_call: TRBV7-9; d_call: .; j_call: TRBJ1-4; cdr3_nt: TGTGCCAGCAGTTGGGGATTTCGGGGTGAAAAACTGTTTTTT; cdr3_aa: CASSWGFRGEKLFF
clone_size: .; v_call: TRBV28; d_call: TRBD2; j_call: TRBJ2-5; cdr3_nt: TGTGCCAGCCTTAAAGCGGGGGGGCCAGAGACCCAGTACTTC; cdr3_aa: CASLKAGGPETQYF
clone_size: once; v_call: TRBV5-1; d_call: .; j_call: TRBJ1-3; cdr3_nt: TGTGCCAGCAGCTTGGAGGACAGTTCTGGAAACACCATATATTTT; cdr3_aa: CASSLEDSSGNTIYF
clone_size: .; v_call: TRBV14; d_call: .; j_call: TRBJ2-4; cdr3_nt: TGTGCCAGCAGCCCTCGCCCGGGAGCCAAAAACATTCAGTACTTC; cdr3_aa: CASSPRPGAKNIQYF